This TCR beta chain was recorded in a study of human T cells and chemical hapten exposure. Whole-study context: Per-sample TCR yield variability stemmed mainly from small pooled library volume differences.

Time point denoted: patch test 1, 2 weeks after DPC sensitization. Described treatment: therapeutic diphenylcyclopropenone sensitization with weekly scalp DPC. The CDR3 runs 14 residues. Germline CDR1 is SNHLY and CDR2 is FYNNEI. Trimming took 7 bases from V and 5 from J, leaving 17 bases between them. One entry per CDR3 protein results from TCRdb running MiXCR on the RACE reads. The sample holds about 380,000 distinct CDR3 sequences; nearly 5% are singletons and the top ten take 2% to 2.5%. The TCR was taken from a woman in her fifties or sixties with alopecia areata. Some clones in this sample may be carry-over from other donors' samples. This specimen was whole blood, taken in connection with sensitization to the hapten diphenylcyclopropenone (DPC). The chain joins TRBV2 to TRBJ2-5; D gene unclear. CDR3 DNA: TGTGCCAGCACCGAACCCCCGCTACAGGAGACCCAGTACTTC. Translation: CASTEPPLQETQYF.